The present entry profiles one T cell receptor beta chain with its context. This record belongs to a study of shared clonotypes between healthy human individuals. V dropped 4 bases and J dropped 8 bases, with 14 bases sitting between them. This CDR3 comprises 13 residues. The germline V gene encodes CDR1 ENHRY and CDR2 SYGVKD. TCRdb's copy holds only in-frame clones and misses some; the assay was immunoSEQ multiplex PCR. The sample contains some 2,000,000 clones, roughly 95% of which appear only once. The J gene is TRBJ1-2, the V gene TRBV10-3, with D perhaps TRBD1 (5 bases). The sequencing input was naive CD4+ T cells sorted from blood. The sample's subset: CD45RA+ positively selected. This receptor was taken from a man aged 18 to 30 in good health. In DNA, the CDR3 is TGTGCCATCAGTGTAGGGGATCAGAGGGGCTACACCTTC. It is translated as CAISVGDQRGYTF.